This is a list of T cell receptor beta chains from one sample in a study of T cells after yellow fever vaccination. MiXCR was run by TCRdb on the 5' RACE reads, yielding one entry per CDR3 protein. This table has some 600,000 distinct CDR3 sequences, 9% to 15% appearing once. This specimen was PBMCs, taken on the day of the yellow fever booster vaccination. The receptors shown here come from a man in his thirties or forties who received the YFV17D yellow fever vaccine. Each CDR3 is given with its conserved first and last residue. A D gene is named only where the DNA matches it firmly. For some rows the clone size is stated as once, few or many, or as a class when expanded; others skip it.

TRBV5-1	TRBJ1-6	NA	NA	TGCGCCAATACGAGGAATTCACCCCTCCACTTT	CANTRNSPLHF
TRBV25-1	TRBJ2-7	NA	few	TGTGCCAGCAGTGAACGTCTGTTAGTGGAGCAGTACTTC	CASSERLLVEQYF
TRBV9	TRBJ1-1	TRBD1	NA	TGTGCCAGCAGCGCCGACAGGGAGGGAAGCACTGAAGCTTTCTTT	CASSADREGSTEAFF
TRBV28	TRBJ1-2	NA	few	TGTGCCAGCAGTCCCCGGCGGGCCCCGAGCGGCTACACCTTC	CASSPRRAPSGYTF
TRBV6-1	TRBJ2-2	TRBD2	few	TGTGCCATCCGAAGACGGGAGGGAGGCACCGGGGAGCTGTTTTTT	CAIRRREGGTGELFF
TRBV20-1	TRBJ2-7	TRBD2	NA	TGCTGTGCTAGAGGGGGGGGACTAGCGGGAAGCTACGAGCAGTACTTC	CCARGGGLAGSYEQYF
TRBV6-1	TRBJ2-5	TRBD1	few	TGTGCCAGCAGCTTCGGGACAGCTGAAGAGACCCAGTACTTC	CASSFGTAEETQYF
TRBV29-1	TRBJ1-2	TRBD1	NA	TGCAGCGTGACAGGGGGAAGGTATTCCTATGGCTACACCTTC	CSVTGGRYSYGYTF
TRBV28	TRBJ2-4	NA	few	TGTGCCAGCAGTTCCCTCGCGGTGGGGGAAAACATTCAGTACTTC	CASSSLAVGENIQYF
TRBV11-2	TRBJ2-3	NA	few	TGTGCCAGCAGCTCGCTCCGGGACACAGATACGCAGTATTTT	CASSSLRDTDTQYF
TRBV12-3/TRBV12-4	TRBJ2-1	NA	NA	TGTGCCAGCAGTTTTGCCGGTGGGAAGTCCTACAATGAGCAGTTCTTC	CASSFAGGKSYNEQFF
TRBV11-2	TRBJ2-2	NA	NA	TGTGCCAGCTATGCCGGGGAGCTGTTTTTT	CASYAGELFF
TRBV7-9	TRBJ2-2	NA	NA	TGTGCCAGCAGCTTAGGTTCCGTGGGGCGCGGCACCGGGGAGCTGTTTTTT	CASSLGSVGRGTGELFF
TRBV20-1	TRBJ2-1	NA	few	TGCAGTGCTAGAGATCTGGCAGGGAACAATGAGCAGTTCTTC	CSARDLAGNNEQFF
TRBV6-5	TRBJ2-5	NA	NA	TGTGCCAGCAGTTCTCTGTCCAAGGGGACCCAGTACTTC	CASSSLSKGTQYF
TRBV12-3/TRBV12-4	TRBJ2-5	TRBD2	few	TGTGCCAGCAGTTTTCGGGCGGGAGGGACCCAAGAGACCCAGTACTTC	CASSFRAGGTQETQYF
TRBV11-2	TRBJ2-3	TRBD1	few	TGTGCCAGCAGCTTAGAACCGGCGACAGGGTTGGGGAATACGCAGTATTTT	CASSLEPATGLGNTQYF
TRBV30	TRBJ2-7	TRBD2	NA	TGTGCCTGGATGACTAGCGGGGGGGGATACGAGCAGTACTTC	CAWMTSGGGYEQYF
TRBV5-6	TRBJ2-7	NA	NA	TGTGCCAGCAGCTCGGGACCCTCCAACGAGCAGTACTTC	CASSSGPSNEQYF
TRBV5-1	TRBJ2-2	TRBD2	few	TGCGCCAGCAGCCCGAGCGGGAGAAGTATGGGCGGGGAGCTGTTTTTT	CASSPSGRSMGGELFF
TRBV6-5	TRBJ2-6	NA	NA	TGTGCCAGCAGTTGGGACATCCTTTCCTCTGGGGCCAACGTCCTGACTTTC	CASSWDILSSGANVLTF
TRBV20-1	TRBJ2-3	TRBD2	NA	TGCAGTGCTAGAAAAGCGGGAGGGCCAGGGGATACGCAGTATTTT	CSARKAGGPGDTQYF
TRBV29-1	TRBJ2-3	NA	few	TGCAGCGTTGGCGGCAGGGTATCGGATACGCAGTATTTT	CSVGGRVSDTQYF
TRBV11-1	TRBJ2-3	TRBD2	few	TGTGCCAGCAGCCTAATTCACTGGACTAGCGGGGTCACAGATACGCAGTATTTT	CASSLIHWTSGVTDTQYF
TRBV6-2/TRBV6-3	TRBJ2-7	NA	NA	TGTGCCAGCAGTGAAACCGGGCGCTCCGGCTACGAGCAGTACTTC	CASSETGRSGYEQYF
TRBV4-3	TRBJ2-1	NA	NA	TGCGCCAGCAGCCAAGATCACGAGGGGAATGAGCAGTTCTTC	CASSQDHEGNEQFF
TRBV15	TRBJ1-5	NA	many	TGTGCCACCAGCAGAGTGGGGGGGTATCAGCCCCAGCATTTT	CATSRVGGYQPQHF
TRBV5-6	TRBJ2-5	NA	few	TGTGCCAGCAGCACAAGGGGCACGGGGCTCCAAGAGACCCAGTACTTC	CASSTRGTGLQETQYF
TRBV6-2/TRBV6-3	TRBJ2-2	NA	NA	TGTGCCAGCAGTTACTACCCCGGGGAGCTGTTTTTT	CASSYYPGELFF
TRBV12-3/TRBV12-4	TRBJ2-1	NA	NA	TGTGCCAGCAGGAAACAAAACAATGAGCAGTTCTTC	CASRKQNNEQFF
TRBV4-3	TRBJ2-4	NA	few	TGCGCCAGCAGCCAAGAATTTCCCCGAGGGGCGATTCCTGCCAAAAACATTCAGTACTTC	CASSQEFPRGAIPAKNIQYF
TRBV4-1	TRBJ2-1	TRBD2	NA	TGCGCCAGCAGCCGGTGGAAGCGGGAGCTCAATGAGCAGTTCTTC	CASSRWKRELNEQFF
TRBV20-1	TRBJ2-5	NA	few	TGCAGCTTCCATGAGGAGCGGCAAGAGACCCAGTACTTC	CSFHEERQETQYF
TRBV15	TRBJ2-7	TRBD1	few	TGTGCCACCAGCGGGGGGACAGGGCGCTCCTACGAGCAGTACTTC	CATSGGTGRSYEQYF
TRBV29-1	TRBJ1-1	TRBD1	NA	TGCAGCGTTCAACGACAGGGGGTCACTGAAGCTTTCTTT	CSVQRQGVTEAFF
TRBV6-5	TRBJ1-5	TRBD1	NA	TGTGCCAGCAGTTACGACAGGGCGGGCAATCAGCCCCAGCATTTT	CASSYDRAGNQPQHF
TRBV30	TRBJ2-7	TRBD1	NA	TGTGCCTCAGGGACAGGGGGGGGATACGAGCAGTACTTC	CASGTGGGYEQYF
TRBV20-1	TRBJ2-5	NA	NA	TGCAGTGCTAGAGATAGTAGGAGCCCCCAAGAGACCCAGTACTTC	CSARDSRSPQETQYF
TRBV19	TRBJ1-6	NA	few	TGTGCCAGTAGTAGTGGACAGCCACCTTCGCGCAATAATTCACCCCTCCACTTT	CASSSGQPPSRNNSPLHF
TRBV5-1	TRBJ2-5	NA	NA	TGCGCCAGCAGCGCAAGGACAGAGCAAGAGACCCAGTACTTC	CASSARTEQETQYF
TRBV5-1	TRBJ1-4	TRBD1	NA	TGCGCCAGCAGCGGGGACAGCGCAACTAATGAAAAACTGTTTTTT	CASSGDSATNEKLFF
TRBV12-3/TRBV12-4	TRBJ2-7	TRBD2	many	TGTGCCAGCAGAGCACTAGCGGAGGGCTACGAGCAGTACTTC	CASRALAEGYEQYF
TRBV4-2	TRBJ2-7	TRBD2	NA	TGTGCCAGCAGCCAAGGACTAGCGGGAGGCTGGGGTTCCTACGAGCAGTACTTC	CASSQGLAGGWGSYEQYF
TRBV5-6	TRBJ2-7	NA	NA	TGTGCCAGCAGCCGGGGGAGAATCTCCTACGAGCAGTACTTC	CASSRGRISYEQYF
TRBV4-2	TRBJ2-7	NA	NA	TGTGCCAGCAGCGTACGGGTGGAACAAATTTACGAGCAGTACTTC	CASSVRVEQIYEQYF